Shown below are 3 T cell receptor beta chains from a single sample sequenced in a study of T cell repertoires in cytomegalovirus infection. TCRdb re-derived calls from the reads in MiXCR, one entry per CDR3 protein. This table has tens of thousands of distinct CDR3 sequences, around 49% appearing once. Their antigens are not known. Sequencing was performed on CD8+ T cells from cultured PBMCs, taken from culture after CMV antigen stimulation. Every receptor here comes from a human donor in good health (CMV status not recorded). Some clones in this sample may be carry-over from other donors' samples.

This clonotype was counted only a few times. J is TRBJ2-3 and V is TRBV7-6; D is perhaps TRBD1 (6 bases). The CDR3 is made up of 19 amino acids. Trimming took 1 base from V and 2 from J, leaving 22 bases between them. CDR1 is SGHVS, CDR2 FNYEAQ, per germline. CDR3 protein: CASSLGWSRQGSNTDTQYF. CDR3 in DNA: TGTGCCAGCAGCTTAGGATGGTCGAGGCAGGGGAGTAACACAGATACGCAGTATTTT.

About this clonotype itself: An end of the junction does not agree with germline; a read error may underlie this. The chain carries TRBV7-6 and TRBJ2-7; D gene unclear. The CDR3 covers 15 residues. Germline values: CDR1 SGHVS, CDR2 FNYEAQ. The CDR3 DNA sequence: TGTGCTAGCAGCCCCCGCAGAATCAGCTCCTACGAGCAGTACTTC. This encodes CASSPRRISSYEQYF.

The chain couples TRBV4-1 to TRBJ2-5; TRBD2 matches 15 bases. The CDR3 consists of 17 residues. Germline loops: CDR1 MGHRA, CDR2 YSYEKL. After removal of 4 bases from V and 1 base from J, the junction contained 4 bases not matched to a gene. The DNA of the CDR3 is TGCGCCAGCAGCCCTGGGACTAGCGGGGGGATCCAAGAGACCCAGTACTTC. It codes for CASSPGTSGGIQETQYF.